This TCR beta chain appears in the sequencing data of a study of T-cell reconstitution after alpha-beta-depleted transplantation in children. In this sample, this clonotype turned up a few times. As yet, its antigen is unknown. Preparing the TCRbeta library involved the use of unique molecular identifiers. MiXCR, run by TCRdb on the PCR reads, gives a single entry per CDR3 protein. Seen here are approximately 89,000 distinct CDR3 sequences, around 15% observed once, and the top ten hold roughly a fifth. Trimming cost V 5 bases and J 3 bases; bases outside gene matches: 7. Germline CDR1 and CDR2: SEHNR and FQNEAQ (reference sequence). This CDR3 is 15 amino acids long. Study-level findings and limits: When one year had passed after transplant, most T-cell counts and diversity came from newly produced T cells. Certain patients had high TCRbeta diversity at day 60, and it came from recipient T cells and thymic progenitors that survived.

The clonotype was recovered from a male patient between 2 and 10 years old who had a stem cell transplant for acute lymphoblastic leukemia, so the T cells may come from the graft donor. The sample was PBMCs, mostly from graft donor cells, taken 180 days after TCRalphabeta/CD19-depleted stem cell transplant. J is TRBJ2-7 and V is TRBV7-9; TRBD1 agrees at 10 bases. CDR3 sequence: CASSRKGQGLYEQYF. CDR3 bases: TGTGCCAGCAGCCGTAAGGGACAGGGGCTCTACGAGCAGTACTTC.